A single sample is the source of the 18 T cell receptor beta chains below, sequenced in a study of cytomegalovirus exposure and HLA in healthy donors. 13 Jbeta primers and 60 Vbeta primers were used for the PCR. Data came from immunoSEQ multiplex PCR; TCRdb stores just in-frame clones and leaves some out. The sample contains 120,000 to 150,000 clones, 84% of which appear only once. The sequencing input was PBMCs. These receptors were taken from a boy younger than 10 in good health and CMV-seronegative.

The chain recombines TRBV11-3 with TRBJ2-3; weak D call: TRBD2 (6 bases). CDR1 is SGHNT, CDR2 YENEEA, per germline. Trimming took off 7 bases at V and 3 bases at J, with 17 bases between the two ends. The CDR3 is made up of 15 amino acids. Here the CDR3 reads CASTFSVGGTDTQYF. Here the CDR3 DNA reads TGTGCCAGCACCTTTTCCGTCGGAGGGACAGATACGCAGTATTTT.

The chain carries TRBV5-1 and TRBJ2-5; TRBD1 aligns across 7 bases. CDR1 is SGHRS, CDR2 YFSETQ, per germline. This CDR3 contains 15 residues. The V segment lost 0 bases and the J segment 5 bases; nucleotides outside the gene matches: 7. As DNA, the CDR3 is TGCGCCAGCAGCTTGGTTCTGACAGGGTTCGAGACCCAGTACTTC. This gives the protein CASSLVLTGFETQYF.

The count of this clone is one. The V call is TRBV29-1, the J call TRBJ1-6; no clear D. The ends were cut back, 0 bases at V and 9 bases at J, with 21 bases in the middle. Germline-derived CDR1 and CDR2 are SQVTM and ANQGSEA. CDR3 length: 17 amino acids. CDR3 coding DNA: TGCAGCGTTGAAGATCCCCAAATACCGAGTTGCCCTTCACCCCTCCACTTT. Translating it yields CSVEDPQIPSCPSPLHF.

CDR3 sequence (DNA): TGCGCCAGCAGCAACCTAGCGGGCTCCTACAATGAGCAGTTCTTC. It encodes CASSNLAGSYNEQFF. The genes are TRBV5-1 and TRBJ2-1; 8 bases agree with TRBD2. The V gene's germline CDR1 is SGHRS and CDR2 YFSETQ. J was trimmed by 0 bases and V by 4 bases; bases with no gene match: 3. CDR3 length: 15 residues.

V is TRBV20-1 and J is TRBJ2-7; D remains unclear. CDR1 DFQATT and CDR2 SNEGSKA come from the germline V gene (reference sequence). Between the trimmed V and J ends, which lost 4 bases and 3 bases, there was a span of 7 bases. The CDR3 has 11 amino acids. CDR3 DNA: TGCAGTGCTAAGAACAGCTACGAGCAGTACTTC. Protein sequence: CSAKNSYEQYF.

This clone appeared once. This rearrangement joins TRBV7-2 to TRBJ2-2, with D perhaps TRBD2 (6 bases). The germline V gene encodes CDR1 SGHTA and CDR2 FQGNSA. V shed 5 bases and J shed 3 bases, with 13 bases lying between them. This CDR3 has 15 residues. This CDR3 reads CASSPRDFYTGELFF. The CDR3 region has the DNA TGTGCCAGCAGCCCACGGGACTTCTACACCGGGGAGCTGTTTTTT.

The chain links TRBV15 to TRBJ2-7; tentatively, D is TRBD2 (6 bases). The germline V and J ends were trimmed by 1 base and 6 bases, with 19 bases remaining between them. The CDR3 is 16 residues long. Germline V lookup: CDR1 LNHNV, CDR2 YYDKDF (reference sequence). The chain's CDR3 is CATSRGIQPSVGEQYF. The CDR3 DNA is TGTGCCACCAGCAGAGGGATTCAGCCTAGCGTCGGCGAGCAGTACTTC.

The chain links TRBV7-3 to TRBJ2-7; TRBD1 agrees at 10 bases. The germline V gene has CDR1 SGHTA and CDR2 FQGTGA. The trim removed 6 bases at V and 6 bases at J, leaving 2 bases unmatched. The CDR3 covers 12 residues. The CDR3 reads CASSRTGGEQYF. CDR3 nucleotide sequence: TGTGCCAGCAGTCGGACAGGGGGCGAGCAGTACTTC.

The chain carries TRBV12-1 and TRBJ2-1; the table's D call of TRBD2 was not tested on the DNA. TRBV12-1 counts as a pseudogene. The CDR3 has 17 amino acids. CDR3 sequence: CASSRLLAVFSYNEQFF. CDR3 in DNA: TGTGCCAGCAGCCGACTACTAGCGGTCTTTTCCTACAATGAGCAGTTCTTC.

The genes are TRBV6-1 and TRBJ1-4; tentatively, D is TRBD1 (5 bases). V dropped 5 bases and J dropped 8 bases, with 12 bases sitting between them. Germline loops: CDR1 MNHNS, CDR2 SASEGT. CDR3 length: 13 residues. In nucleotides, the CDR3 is TGTGCCAGCAGTAGGGGAGGTGGGGAAAAACTGTTTTTT. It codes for CASSRGGGEKLFF.

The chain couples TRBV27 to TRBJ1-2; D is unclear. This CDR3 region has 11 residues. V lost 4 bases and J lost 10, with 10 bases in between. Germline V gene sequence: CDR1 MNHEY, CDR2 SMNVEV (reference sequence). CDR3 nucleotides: TGTGCCAGCAGTTCGGACGGGGACTACACCTTC. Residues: CASSSDGDYTF.

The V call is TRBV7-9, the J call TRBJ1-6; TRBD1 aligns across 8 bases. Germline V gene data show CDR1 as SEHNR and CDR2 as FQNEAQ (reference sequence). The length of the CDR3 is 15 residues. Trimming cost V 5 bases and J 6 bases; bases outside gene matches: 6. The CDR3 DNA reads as TGTGCCAGCAGCCACTTGGACAGGGCTAATTCACCCCTCCACTTT. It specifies CASSHLDRANSPLHF.

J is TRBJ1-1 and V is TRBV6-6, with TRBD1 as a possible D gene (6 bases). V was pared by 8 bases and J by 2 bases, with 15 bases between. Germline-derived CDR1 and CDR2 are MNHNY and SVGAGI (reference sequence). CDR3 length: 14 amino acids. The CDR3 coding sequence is TGTGCCAGCGCTACCCAGGACAGTAACACTGAAGCTTTCTTT. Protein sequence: CASATQDSNTEAFF.

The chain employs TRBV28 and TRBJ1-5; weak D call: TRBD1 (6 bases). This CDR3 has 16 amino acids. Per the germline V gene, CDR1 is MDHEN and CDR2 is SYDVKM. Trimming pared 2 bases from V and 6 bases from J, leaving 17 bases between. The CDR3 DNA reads TGTGCCAGCAGTTTACTATTAGGGGGGGCAGGTCAGCCCCAGCATTTT. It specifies CASSLLLGGAGQPQHF.

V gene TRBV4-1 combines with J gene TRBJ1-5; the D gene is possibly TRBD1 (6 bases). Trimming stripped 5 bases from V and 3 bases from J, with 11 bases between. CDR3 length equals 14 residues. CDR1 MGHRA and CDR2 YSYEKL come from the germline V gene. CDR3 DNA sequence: TGCGCCAGCAGCTTAGGGGGTTACAATCAGCCCCAGCATTTT. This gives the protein CASSLGGYNQPQHF.

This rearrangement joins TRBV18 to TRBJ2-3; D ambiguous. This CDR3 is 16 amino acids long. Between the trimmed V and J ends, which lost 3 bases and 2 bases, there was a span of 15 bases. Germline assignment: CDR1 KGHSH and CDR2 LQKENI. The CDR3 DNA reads TGTGCCAGCTCACCCCGAGGCAGAGCAATCACAGATACGCAGTATTTT. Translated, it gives CASSPRGRAITDTQYF.

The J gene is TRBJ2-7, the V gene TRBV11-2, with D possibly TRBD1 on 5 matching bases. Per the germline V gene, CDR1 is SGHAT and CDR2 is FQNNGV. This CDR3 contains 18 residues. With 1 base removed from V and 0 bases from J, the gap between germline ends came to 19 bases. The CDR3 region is CASSLVATMGQGSYEQYF. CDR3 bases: TGTGCCAGCAGCTTAGTAGCTACTATGGGGCAGGGCTCCTACGAGCAGTACTTC.

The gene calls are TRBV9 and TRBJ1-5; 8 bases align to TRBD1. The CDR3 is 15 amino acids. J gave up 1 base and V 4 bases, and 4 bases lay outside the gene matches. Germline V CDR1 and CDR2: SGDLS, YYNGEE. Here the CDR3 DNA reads TGTGCCAGCAGCATCGGACAGGGAAGCAATCAGCCCCAGCATTTT. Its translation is CASSIGQGSNQPQHF.